The clone carrying this T cell receptor beta chain was counted only a few times. Its specificity is unknown. Generated by immunoSEQ multiplex PCR, the TCRdb table keeps only in-frame clones and is missing some. The repertoire holds some 48,000 clones, with under 85% as singletons. This sample is drawn from a study of a mutant IDH1 vaccine in newly diagnosed glioma. The overall study: In some groups vaccination began 4-6 weeks post-radiotherapy; others received it with temozolomide. A 62.5% male, approximately 38% female split and a mean age of 40.4 years characterized treated patients. Most had both radiotherapy and temozolomide beforehand; others had only one.

As for time point: week 35, safety follow-up. With topical imiquimod, each dose of the vaccine consisted of 300 ug of mutant IDH1 20-mer peptide. V was clipped by 5 bases and J by 1 base; unmatched bases: 0. This CDR3 comprises 13 residues. Germline CDR1 and CDR2: WNHNN and SYGVQD (reference sequence). The chain couples TRBV10-1 to TRBJ2-5, with 8 bases matching TRBD1. The receptor's source is a man aged 40-50 years with glioma. This specimen consisted of PBMCs, obtained from a glioma patient whose treatment included an IDH1 peptide vaccine. Written as DNA, the CDR3 is TGCGCCAGCAGTACAGGGGGCCAAGAGACCCAGTACTTC. This translates into CASSTGGQETQYF.